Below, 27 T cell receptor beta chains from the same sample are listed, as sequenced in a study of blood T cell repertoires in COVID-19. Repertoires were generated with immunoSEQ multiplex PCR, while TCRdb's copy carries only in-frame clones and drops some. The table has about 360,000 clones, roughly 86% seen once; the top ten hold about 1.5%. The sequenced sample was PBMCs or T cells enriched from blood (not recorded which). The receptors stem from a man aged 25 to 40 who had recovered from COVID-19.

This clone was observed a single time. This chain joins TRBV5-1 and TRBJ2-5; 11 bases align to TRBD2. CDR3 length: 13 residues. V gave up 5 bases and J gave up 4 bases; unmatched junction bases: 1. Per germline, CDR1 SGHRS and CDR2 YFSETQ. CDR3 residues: CASSSGGAETQYF. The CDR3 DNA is TGCGCCAGCAGTAGCGGGGGGGCAGAGACCCAGTACTTC.

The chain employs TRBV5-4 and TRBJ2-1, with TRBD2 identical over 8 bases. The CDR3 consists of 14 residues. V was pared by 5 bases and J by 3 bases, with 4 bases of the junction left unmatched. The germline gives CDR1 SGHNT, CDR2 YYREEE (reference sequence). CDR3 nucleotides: TGTGCCAGCAGGGTGGCGGGGGGCTACAATGAGCAGTTCTTC. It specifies CASRVAGGYNEQFF.

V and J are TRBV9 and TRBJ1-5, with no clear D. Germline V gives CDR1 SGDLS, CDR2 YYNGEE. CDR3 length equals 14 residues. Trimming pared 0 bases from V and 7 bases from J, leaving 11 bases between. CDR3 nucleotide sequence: TGTGCCAGCAGCGTAGCCAGAACGGGGCAGCCCCAGCATTTT. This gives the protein CASSVARTGQPQHF.

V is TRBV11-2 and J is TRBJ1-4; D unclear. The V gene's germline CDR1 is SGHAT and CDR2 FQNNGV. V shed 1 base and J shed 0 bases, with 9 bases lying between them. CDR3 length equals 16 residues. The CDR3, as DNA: TGTGCCAGCAGCTTAGGTTTCAGGTCAACTAATGAAAAACTGTTTTTT. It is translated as CASSLGFRSTNEKLFF.

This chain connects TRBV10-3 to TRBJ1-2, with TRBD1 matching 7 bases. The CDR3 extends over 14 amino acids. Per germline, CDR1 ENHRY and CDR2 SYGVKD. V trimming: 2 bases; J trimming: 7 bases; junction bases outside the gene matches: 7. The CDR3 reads CAISEGRTGAGYTF. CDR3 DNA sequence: TGTGCCATCAGTGAGGGGCGGACAGGCGCTGGCTACACCTTC.

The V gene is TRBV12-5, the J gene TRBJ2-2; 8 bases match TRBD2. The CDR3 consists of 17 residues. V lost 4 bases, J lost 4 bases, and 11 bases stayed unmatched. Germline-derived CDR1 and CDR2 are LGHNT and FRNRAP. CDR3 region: CASGSPYGLAGTGELFF. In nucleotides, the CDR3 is TGTGCTAGTGGTTCGCCCTACGGACTAGCCGGCACCGGGGAGCTGTTTTTT.

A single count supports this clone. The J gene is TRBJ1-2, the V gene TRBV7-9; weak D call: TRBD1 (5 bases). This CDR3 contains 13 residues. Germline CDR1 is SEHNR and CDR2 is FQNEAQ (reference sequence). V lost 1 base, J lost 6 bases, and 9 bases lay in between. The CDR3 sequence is CASSLGGQDGYTF. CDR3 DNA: TGTGCCAGCAGCTTAGGGGGCCAGGATGGCTACACCTTC.

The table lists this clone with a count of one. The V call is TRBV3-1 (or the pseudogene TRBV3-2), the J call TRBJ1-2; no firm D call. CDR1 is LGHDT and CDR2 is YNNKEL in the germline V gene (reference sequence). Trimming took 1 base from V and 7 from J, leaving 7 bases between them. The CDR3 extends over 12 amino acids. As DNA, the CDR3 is TGTGCCAGCAGCCAAGGGCTCTCTGGCTACACCTTC. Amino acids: CASSQGLSGYTF.

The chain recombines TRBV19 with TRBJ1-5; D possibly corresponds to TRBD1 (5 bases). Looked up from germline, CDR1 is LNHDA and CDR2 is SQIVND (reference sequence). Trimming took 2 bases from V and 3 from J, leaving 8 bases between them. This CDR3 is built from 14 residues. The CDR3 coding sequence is TGTGCCAGTAGTATACAGGGCTACAATCAGCCCCAGCATTTT. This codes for CASSIQGYNQPQHF. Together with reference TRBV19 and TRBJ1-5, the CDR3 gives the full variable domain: DGGITQSPKYLFRKEGQNVTLSCEQNLNHDAMYWYRQDPGQGLRLIYYSQIVNDFQKGDIAEGYSVSREKKESFPLTVTSAQKNPTAFYLCASSIQGYNQPQHFGDGTRLSIL.

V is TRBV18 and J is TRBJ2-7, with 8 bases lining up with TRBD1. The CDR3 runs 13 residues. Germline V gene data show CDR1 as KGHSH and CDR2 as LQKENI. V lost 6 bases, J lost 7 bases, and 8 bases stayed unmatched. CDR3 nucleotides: TGTGCCAGCTCTCGACAGGGGAGCGGGGAGCAGTACTTC. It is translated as CASSRQGSGEQYF.

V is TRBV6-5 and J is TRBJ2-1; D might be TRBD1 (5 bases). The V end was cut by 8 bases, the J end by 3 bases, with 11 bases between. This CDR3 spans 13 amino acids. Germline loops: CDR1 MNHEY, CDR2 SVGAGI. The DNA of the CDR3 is TGTGCCAGCGCTGACAGTGACTACAATGAGCAGTTCTTC. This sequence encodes CASADSDYNEQFF.

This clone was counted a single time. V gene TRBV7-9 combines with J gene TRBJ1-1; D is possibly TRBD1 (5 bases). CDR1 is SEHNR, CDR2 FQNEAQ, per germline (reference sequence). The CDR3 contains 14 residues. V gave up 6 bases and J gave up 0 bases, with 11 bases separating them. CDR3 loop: CASRPQGVNTEAFF. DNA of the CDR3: TGTGCCAGCAGGCCTCAGGGCGTGAACACTGAAGCTTTCTTT. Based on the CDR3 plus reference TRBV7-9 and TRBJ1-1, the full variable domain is DTGVSQNPRHKITKRGQNVTFRCDPISEHNRLYWYRQTLGQGPEFLTYFQNEAQLEKSRLLSDRFSAERPKGSFSTLEIQRTEQGDSAMYLCASRPQGVNTEAFFGQGTRLTVV.

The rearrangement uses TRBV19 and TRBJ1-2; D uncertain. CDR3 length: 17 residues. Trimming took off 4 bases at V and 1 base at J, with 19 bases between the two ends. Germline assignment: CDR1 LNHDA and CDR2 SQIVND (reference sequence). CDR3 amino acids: CASSTSATLTYNYGYTF. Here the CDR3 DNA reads TGTGCCAGTAGTACCAGCGCGACCCTAACTTATAACTATGGCTACACCTTC.

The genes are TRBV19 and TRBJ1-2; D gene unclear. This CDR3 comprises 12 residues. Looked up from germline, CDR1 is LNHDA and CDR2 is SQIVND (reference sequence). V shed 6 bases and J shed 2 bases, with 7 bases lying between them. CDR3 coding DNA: TGTGCCAGTAGCGGGTGGAACTATGGCTACACCTTC. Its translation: CASSGWNYGYTF.

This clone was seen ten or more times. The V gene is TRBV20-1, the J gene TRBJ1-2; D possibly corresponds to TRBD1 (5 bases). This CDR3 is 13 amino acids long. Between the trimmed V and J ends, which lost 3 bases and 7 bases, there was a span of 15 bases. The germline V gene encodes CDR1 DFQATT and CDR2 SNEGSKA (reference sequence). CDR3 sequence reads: CSASQGPGSGYTF. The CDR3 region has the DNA TGCAGTGCTAGTCAGGGTCCGGGCTCTGGCTACACCTTC.

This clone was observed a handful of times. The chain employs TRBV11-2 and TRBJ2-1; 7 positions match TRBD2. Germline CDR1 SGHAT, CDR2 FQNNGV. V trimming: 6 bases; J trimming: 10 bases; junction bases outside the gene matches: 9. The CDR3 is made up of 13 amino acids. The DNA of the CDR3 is TGTGCCAGCAGTGGGACTACTTACGCCGAGCAGTTCTTC. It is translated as CASSGTTYAEQFF.

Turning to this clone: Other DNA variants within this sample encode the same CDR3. DNA for the CDR3: TGTGCCAGCAGTCCCGGACAGGGCCAGCCCCAGCATTTT. Its translation: CASSPGQGQPQHF. The chain carries TRBV12-3 or TRBV12-4 and TRBJ1-5; TRBD1 matches at 8 bases. The J segment lost 7 bases and the V segment lost 5 bases, leaving 4 bases of the junction unmatched. The CDR3 spans 13 residues.

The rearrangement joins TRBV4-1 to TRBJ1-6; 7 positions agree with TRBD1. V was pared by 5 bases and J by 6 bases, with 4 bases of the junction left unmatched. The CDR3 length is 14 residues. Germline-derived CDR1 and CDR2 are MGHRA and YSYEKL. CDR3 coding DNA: TGCGCCAGCAGCACGGACAGGACTAATTCACCCCTCCACTTT. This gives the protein CASSTDRTNSPLHF.

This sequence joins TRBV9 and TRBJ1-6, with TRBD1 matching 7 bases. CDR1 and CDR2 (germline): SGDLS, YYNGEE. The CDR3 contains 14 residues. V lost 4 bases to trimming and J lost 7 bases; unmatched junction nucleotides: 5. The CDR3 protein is CASSKQGENSPLHF. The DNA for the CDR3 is TGTGCCAGCAGCAAGCAGGGGGAGAATTCACCCCTCCACTTT. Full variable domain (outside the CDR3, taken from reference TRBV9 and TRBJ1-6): DSGVTQTPKHLITATGQRVTLRCSPRSGDLSVYWYQQSLDQGLQFLIQYYNGEERAKGNILERFSAQQFPDLHSELNLSSLELGDSALYFCASSKQGENSPLHFGNGTRLTVT.

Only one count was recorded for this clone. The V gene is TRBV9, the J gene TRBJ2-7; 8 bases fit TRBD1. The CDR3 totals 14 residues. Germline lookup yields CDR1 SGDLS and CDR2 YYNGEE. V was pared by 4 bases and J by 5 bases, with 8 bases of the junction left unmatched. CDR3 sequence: CASSPRSTGDEQYF. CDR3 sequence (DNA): TGTGCCAGCAGCCCTCGATCGACAGGGGACGAGCAGTACTTC.

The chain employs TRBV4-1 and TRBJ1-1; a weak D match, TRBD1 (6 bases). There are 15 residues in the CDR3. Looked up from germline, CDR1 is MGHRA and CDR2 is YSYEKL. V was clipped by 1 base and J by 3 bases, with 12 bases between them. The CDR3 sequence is CASSQGWDTYTEAFF. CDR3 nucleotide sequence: TGCGCCAGCAGCCAAGGGTGGGACACTTACACTGAAGCTTTCTTT.

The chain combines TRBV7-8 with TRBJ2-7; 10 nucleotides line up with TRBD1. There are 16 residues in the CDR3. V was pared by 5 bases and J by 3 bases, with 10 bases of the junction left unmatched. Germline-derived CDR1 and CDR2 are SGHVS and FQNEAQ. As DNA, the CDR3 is TGTGCCAGCAGCCCGAAACTCGGACAGGGGGACTACGAGCAGTACTTC. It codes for CASSPKLGQGDYEQYF. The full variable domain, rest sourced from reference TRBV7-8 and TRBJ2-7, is GAGVSQSPRYKVAKRGQDVALRCDPISGHVSLFWYQQALGQGPEFLTYFQNEAQLDKSGLPSDRFFAERPEGSVSTLKIQRTQQEDSAVYLCASSPKLGQGDYEQYFGPGTRLTVT.

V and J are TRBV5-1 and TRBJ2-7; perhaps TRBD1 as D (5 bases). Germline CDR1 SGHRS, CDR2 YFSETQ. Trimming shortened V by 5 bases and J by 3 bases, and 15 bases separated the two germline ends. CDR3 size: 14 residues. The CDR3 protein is CASSGAGKGYEQYF. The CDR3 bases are TGCGCCAGCAGTGGGGCAGGGAAAGGCTACGAGCAGTACTTC.

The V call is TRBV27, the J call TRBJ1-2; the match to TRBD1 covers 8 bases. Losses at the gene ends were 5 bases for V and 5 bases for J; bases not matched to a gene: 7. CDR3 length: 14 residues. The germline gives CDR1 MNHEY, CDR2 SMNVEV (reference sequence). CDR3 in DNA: TGTGCCAGCAGTCCGCGGACAGGGTCGTATGGCTACACCTTC. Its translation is CASSPRTGSYGYTF.

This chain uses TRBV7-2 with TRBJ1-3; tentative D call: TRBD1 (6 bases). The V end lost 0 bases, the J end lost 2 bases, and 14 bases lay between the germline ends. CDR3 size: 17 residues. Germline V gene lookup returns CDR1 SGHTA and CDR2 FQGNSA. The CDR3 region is CASSLAGAGAPGNTIYF. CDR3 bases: TGTGCCAGCAGCTTAGCGGGTGCAGGGGCCCCTGGAAACACCATATATTTT.

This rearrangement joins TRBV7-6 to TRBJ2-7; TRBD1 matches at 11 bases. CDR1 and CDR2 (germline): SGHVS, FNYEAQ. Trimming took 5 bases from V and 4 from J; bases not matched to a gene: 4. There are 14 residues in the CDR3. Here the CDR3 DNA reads TGTGCCAGCAGCCCGGGACAGGGGGGGTACGAGCAGTACTTC. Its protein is CASSPGQGGYEQYF.

CDR3 bases: TGTGCCAGCAGCTTGGGACAGCAAACAACTAATGAAAAACTGTTTTTT. Translated, it gives CASSLGQQTTNEKLFF. This chain joins TRBV7-9 and TRBJ1-4, with 7 bases lining up with TRBD1. V dropped 3 bases and J dropped 0; count of bases not matched to a gene: 4. Germline assignment: CDR1 SEHNR and CDR2 FQNEAQ (reference sequence). The CDR3 spans 16 residues.